This T cell receptor beta chain stems from a study of shared clonotypes between healthy human individuals. Overall study results and limits: What naive subsets generally showed was a larger estimated richness than memory subsets showed.

A CD45RA-negative memory subset and a CD45RA+ naive subset were separated from the CD4+ cells. V lost 7 bases and J 8 bases, leaving 11 bases between the germline ends. Germline V gene sequence: CDR1 SQVTM, CDR2 ANQGSEA. The CDR3 is 10 amino acids. Concerning this clone itself: Its antigen is currently unknown.

Authors' methods: For the immunoSEQ data, sequences were junction-only without quality scores, so filtering differed. The assay was immunoSEQ multiplex PCR, and TCRdb's table has in-frame clones only and misses some. V and J calls and clone size come straight from that table; D and trimming were deduced from the DNA. The sample lists about 1.5 million clones, nearly 99% occurring once. This chain uses TRBV29-1 with TRBJ1-2; no definite D call. This clonotype was obtained from a man aged 25-45 years in good health. The specimen was naive CD4+ T cells sorted from blood. The subset is: CD45RA+ positively selected. CDR3 DNA: TGCAGCGGGGGAGGAGAGGGCTACACCTTC. It yields the protein CSGGGEGYTF.